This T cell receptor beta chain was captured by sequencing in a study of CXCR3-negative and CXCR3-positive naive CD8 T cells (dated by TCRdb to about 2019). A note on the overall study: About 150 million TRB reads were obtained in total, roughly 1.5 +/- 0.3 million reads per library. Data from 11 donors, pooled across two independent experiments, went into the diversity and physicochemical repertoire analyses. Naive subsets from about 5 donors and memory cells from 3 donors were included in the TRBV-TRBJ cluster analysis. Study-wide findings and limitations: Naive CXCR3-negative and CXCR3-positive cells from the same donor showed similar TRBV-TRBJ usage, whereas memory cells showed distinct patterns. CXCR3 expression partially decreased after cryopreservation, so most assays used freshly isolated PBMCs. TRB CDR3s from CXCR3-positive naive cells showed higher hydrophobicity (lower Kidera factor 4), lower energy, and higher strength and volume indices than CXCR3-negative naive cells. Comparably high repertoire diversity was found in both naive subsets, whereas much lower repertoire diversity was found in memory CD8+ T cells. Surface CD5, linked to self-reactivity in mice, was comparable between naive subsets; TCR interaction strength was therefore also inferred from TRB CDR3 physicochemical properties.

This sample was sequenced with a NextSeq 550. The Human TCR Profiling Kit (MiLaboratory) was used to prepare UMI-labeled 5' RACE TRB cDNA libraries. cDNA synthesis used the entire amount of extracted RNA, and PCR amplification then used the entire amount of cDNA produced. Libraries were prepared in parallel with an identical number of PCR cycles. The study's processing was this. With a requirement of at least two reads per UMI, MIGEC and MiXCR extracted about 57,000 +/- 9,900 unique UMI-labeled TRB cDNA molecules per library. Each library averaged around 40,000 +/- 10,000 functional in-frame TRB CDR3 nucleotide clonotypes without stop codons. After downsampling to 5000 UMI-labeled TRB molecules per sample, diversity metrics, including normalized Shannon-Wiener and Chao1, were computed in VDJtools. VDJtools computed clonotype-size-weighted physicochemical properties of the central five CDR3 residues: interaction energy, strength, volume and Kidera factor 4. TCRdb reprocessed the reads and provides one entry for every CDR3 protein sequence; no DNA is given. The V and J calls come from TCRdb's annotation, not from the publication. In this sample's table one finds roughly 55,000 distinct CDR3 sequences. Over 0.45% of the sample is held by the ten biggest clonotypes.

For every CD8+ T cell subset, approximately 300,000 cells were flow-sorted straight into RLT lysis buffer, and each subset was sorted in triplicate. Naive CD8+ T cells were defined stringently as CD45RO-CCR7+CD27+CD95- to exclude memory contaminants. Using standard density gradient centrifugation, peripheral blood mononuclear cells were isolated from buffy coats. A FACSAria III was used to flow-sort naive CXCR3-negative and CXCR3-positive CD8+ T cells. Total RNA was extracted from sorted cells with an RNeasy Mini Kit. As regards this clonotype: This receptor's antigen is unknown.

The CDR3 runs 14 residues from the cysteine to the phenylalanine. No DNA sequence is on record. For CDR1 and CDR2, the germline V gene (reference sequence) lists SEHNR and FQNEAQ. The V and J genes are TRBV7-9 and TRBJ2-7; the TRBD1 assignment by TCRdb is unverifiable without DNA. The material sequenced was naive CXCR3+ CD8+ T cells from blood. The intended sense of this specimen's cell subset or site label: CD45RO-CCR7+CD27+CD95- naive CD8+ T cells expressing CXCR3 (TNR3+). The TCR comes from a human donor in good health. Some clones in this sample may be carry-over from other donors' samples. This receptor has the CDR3 CASSFSGGSYEQYF.